One and the same sample provided the 8 T cell receptor beta chains below, sequenced in a study of cytomegalovirus exposure and HLA in healthy donors. This table comes from immunoSEQ multiplex PCR, and its TCRdb copy is limited to in-frame clones, with some not included. The sample holds 55,000 to 80,000 clones, approximately 95% seen once. The sequenced sample was PBMCs. Receptors originate from a man aged 18 to 35 in good health and CMV-seronegative.

In DNA form, the CDR3 reads TGTGCCAGCAGCTGGACAGGGGGTATGTTGTTGGATACGCAGTATTTT. Its translation is CASSWTGGMLLDTQYF. The chain joins TRBV11-2 to TRBJ2-3, with 10 bases fitting TRBD1. This CDR3 is 16 amino acids long. Germline CDR1 and CDR2: SGHAT and FQNNGV. Trimming cost V 4 bases and J 6 bases; bases outside gene matches: 10.

The chain links TRBV6-5 to TRBJ1-1; 9 bases map to TRBD1. Germline CDR1 reads MNHEY; CDR2 reads SVGAGI. After removal of 6 bases from V and 10 bases from J, the junction contained 9 bases not matched to a gene. There are 13 residues in the CDR3. CDR3 in DNA: TGTGCCAGCAGAGAACCCAAGACAGGGGGAGCTTTCTTT. Its translation is CASREPKTGGAFF.

The V and J genes are TRBV6-6 and TRBJ2-7, with 8 bases identical to TRBD1. The CDR3 extends over 14 amino acids. V lost 3 bases, J lost 3 bases, and 4 bases stayed unmatched. The germline V gene has CDR1 MNHNY and CDR2 SVGAGI (reference sequence). This CDR3 reads CASSYGQGVYEQYF. The CDR3 region has the DNA TGTGCCAGCAGTTATGGACAGGGTGTCTACGAGCAGTACTTC.

The chain joins TRBV9 to TRBJ2-7; D is possibly TRBD1 (7 bases). Per germline, CDR1 SGDLS and CDR2 YYNGEE. V was cut by 0 bases and J by 6 bases, with 16 bases left in between. CDR3 length equals 15 residues. DNA for the CDR3: TGTGCCAGCAGCGTAGATGGAGGGGGCTTGGGCGAGCAGTACTTC. This translates into CASSVDGGGLGEQYF. Looking up the rest from reference TRBV9 and TRBJ2-7 gives the full variable domain: DSGVTQTPKHLITATGQRVTLRCSPRSGDLSVYWYQQSLDQGLQFLIQYYNGEERAKGNILERFSAQQFPDLHSELNLSSLELGDSALYFCASSVDGGGLGEQYFGPGTRLTVT.

The chain carries TRBV5-4 and TRBJ1-2; D is unresolved. The ends were cut back, 6 bases at V and 8 bases at J, with 14 bases in the middle. Germline values: CDR1 SGHNT, CDR2 YYREEE (reference sequence). The CDR3 is 12 residues long. The CDR3 sequence is CASTSPVEGYTF. The CDR3 DNA sequence: TGTGCCAGCACCTCACCGGTAGAGGGCTACACCTTC.

V gene TRBV9 combines with J gene TRBJ1-2; D is uncertain. The V end was cut by 4 bases, the J end by 6 bases, with 13 bases between. Germline values: CDR1 SGDLS, CDR2 YYNGEE. The CDR3 runs to 13 residues. The CDR3 is CASSRSFENGYTF. CDR3 nucleotide sequence: TGTGCCAGCAGCCGGAGCTTCGAAAATGGCTACACCTTC.

The chain recombines TRBV6-5 with TRBJ2-2; 8 bases line up with TRBD1. With V trimmed by 4 bases and J by 7 bases, 2 bases remained unmatched. Germline V gives CDR1 MNHEY, CDR2 SVGAGI. The CDR3 loop spans 13 amino acids. This CDR3 reads CASSLTGVGELFF. For the CDR3, the DNA is TGTGCCAGCAGTTTGACAGGGGTCGGGGAGCTGTTTTTT.

The rearrangement links TRBV4-1 to TRBJ2-7; D perhaps matches TRBD1 (6 bases). This CDR3 is built from 17 residues. CDR1 is MGHRA and CDR2 is YSYEKL in the germline V gene. V gave up 0 bases and J gave up 2 bases, with 17 bases separating them. The CDR3 here is CASSQERAGTQPYEQYF. CDR3 in DNA: TGCGCCAGCAGCCAAGAAAGGGCCGGGACACAACCCTACGAGCAGTACTTC.